This T cell receptor (beta chain) is drawn from a study of blood T cell repertoires in COVID-19. Overall study: The analysed material was cDNA or gDNA that came from T cells, B-cell-depleted T cells, or PBMCs.

In germline, CDR1 is KGHDR, CDR2 SFDVKD. The length of the CDR3 is 15 residues. V was clipped by 4 bases and J by 2 bases; unmatched bases: 6. Authors' analysis steps: Quantification of nucleated cells was approximated via reference gene primer amplification. The protocol was immunoSEQ multiplex PCR, while the TCRdb copy is restricted to in-frame clones and leaves out a portion. The D gene and trimming were derived from the DNA, and the V and J assignments and clone size from that table. The sample holds fewer than 250,000 clones, about four fifths seen once. The TCR was taken from a woman between 40 and 50 years old with acute or convalescent COVID-19. Sequences were obtained from peripheral blood. V gene TRBV24-1 combines with J gene TRBJ1-2; TRBD1 aligns across 7 bases. The CDR3, as DNA: TGTGCCACCAGTGAAACCGAGACAGGGAACTATGGCTACACCTTC. Residues: CATSETETGNYGYTF.